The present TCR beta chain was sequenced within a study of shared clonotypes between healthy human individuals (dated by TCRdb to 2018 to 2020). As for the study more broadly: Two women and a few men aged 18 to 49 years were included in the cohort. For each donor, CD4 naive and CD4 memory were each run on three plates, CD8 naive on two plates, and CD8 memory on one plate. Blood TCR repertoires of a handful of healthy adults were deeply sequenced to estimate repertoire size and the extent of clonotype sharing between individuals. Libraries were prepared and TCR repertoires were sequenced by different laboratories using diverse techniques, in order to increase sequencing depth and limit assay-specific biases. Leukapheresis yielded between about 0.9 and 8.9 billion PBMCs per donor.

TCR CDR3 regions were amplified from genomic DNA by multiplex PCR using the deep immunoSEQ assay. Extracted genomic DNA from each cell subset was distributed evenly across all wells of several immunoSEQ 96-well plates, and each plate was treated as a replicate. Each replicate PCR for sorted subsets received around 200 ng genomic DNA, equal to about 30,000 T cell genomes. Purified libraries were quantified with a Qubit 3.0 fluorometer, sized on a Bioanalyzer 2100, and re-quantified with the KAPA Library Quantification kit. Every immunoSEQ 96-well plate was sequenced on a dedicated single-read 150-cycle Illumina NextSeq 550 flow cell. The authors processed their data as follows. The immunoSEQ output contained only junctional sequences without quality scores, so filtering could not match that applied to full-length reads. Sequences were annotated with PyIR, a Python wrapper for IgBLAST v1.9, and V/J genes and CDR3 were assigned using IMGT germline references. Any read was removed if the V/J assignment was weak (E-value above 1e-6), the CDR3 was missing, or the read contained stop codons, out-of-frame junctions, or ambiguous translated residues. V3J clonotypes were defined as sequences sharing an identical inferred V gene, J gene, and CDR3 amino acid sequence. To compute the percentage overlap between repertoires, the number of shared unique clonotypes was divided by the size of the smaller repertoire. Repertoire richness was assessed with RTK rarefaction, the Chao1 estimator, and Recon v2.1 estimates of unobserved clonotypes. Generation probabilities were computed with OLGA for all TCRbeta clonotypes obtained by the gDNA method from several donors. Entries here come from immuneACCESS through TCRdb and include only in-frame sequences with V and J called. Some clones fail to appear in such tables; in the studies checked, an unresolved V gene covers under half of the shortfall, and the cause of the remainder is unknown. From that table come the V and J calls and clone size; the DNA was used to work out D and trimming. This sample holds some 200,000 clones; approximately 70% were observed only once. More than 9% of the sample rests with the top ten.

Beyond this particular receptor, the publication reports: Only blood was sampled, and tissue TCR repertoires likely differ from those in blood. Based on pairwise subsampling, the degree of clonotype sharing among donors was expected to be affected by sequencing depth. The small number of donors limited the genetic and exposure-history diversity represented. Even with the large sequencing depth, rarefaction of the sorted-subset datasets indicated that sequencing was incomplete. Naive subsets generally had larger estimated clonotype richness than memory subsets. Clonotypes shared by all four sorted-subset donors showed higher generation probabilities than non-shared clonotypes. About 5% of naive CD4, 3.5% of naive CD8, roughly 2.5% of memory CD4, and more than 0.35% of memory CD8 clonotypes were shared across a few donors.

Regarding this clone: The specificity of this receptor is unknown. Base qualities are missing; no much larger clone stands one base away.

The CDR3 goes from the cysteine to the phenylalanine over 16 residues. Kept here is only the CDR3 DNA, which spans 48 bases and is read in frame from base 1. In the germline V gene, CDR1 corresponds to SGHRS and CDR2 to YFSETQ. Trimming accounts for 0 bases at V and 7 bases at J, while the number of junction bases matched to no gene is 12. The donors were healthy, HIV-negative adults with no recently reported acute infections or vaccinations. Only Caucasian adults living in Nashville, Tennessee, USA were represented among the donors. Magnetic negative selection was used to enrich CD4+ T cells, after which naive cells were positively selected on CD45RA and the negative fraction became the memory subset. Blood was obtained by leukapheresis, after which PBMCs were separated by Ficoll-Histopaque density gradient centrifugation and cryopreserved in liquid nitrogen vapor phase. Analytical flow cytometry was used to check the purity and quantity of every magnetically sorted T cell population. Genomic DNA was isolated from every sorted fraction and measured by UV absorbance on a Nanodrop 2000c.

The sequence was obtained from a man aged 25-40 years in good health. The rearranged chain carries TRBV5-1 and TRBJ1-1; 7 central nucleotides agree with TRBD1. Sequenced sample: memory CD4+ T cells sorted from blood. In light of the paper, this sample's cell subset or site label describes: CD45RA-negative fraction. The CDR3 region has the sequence CASSLGPDRATFEAFF. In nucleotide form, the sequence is TGCGCCAGCAGCTTGGGCCCCGACAGGGCAACATTTGAAGCTTTCTTT.